The entry below gives a single TCR beta chain sequence along with its context. These data come from a study of OX40 agonist ivuxolimab in advanced cancers. The method was immunoSEQ multiplex PCR; TCRdb's version includes in-frame clones alone and lacks a portion of them. The sample gives 70,000 to 95,000 clones, more than 85% of which show up once; more than 5.5% is in the top ten. The V segment lost 3 bases and the J segment 5 bases; nucleotides outside the gene matches: 9. The CDR3 loop spans 15 amino acids. Germline values: CDR1 SGHRS, CDR2 YFSETQ. This chain links TRBV5-1 with TRBJ2-7, with 9 bases that match TRBD1. The clonotype originates from an adult with an advanced solid tumor such as melanoma, head and neck, liver or kidney cancer. The source was CD4+ or CD8+ T cells sorted from blood, collected in a trial of the OX40 agonist ivuxolimab. CDR3 residues: CASSSSGQGSHEQYF. CDR3 nucleotides: TGCGCCAGCAGCTCCTCGGGACAGGGATCCCACGAGCAGTACTTC.